One and the same sample provided the 8 T cell receptor beta chains below, sequenced in a study of shared clonotypes between healthy human individuals. Sequencing was performed with immunoSEQ multiplex PCR; in TCRdb, only in-frame clones are kept and a portion is missing. The data contain about 680,000 clones, around 90% of them singletons. Naive CD8 cells comprised CD45RO-negative, CCR7-positively selected cells, excluding terminally differentiated effector memory CD45RA+ cells. What was sequenced was naive CD8+ T cells sorted from blood. The receptors shown here come from a man under 40 in good health.

V gene TRBV13 combines with J gene TRBJ2-1; 14 bases line up with TRBD2. Germline V CDR1 and CDR2: PRHDT, FYEKMQ (reference sequence). CDR3 length: 16 residues. V gave up 5 bases and J gave up 7 bases; unmatched junction bases: 7. This CDR3 reads CASSPSGTSGRNEQFF. The CDR3 region has the DNA TGTGCCAGCAGCCCGTCCGGGACTAGCGGGAGAAATGAGCAGTTCTTC.

In this sample, this clone turned up once. This rearrangement joins TRBV5-1 to TRBJ2-5; D is unclear. CDR3 size: 15 residues. Trimming removed 4 bases at V and 1 base at J, with 14 bases between. The germline V gene encodes CDR1 SGHRS and CDR2 YFSETQ. CDR3 sequence: CASSPEGQIQETQYF. The CDR3 region has the DNA TGCGCCAGCAGCCCCGAAGGCCAAATCCAAGAGACCCAGTACTTC.

The chain is built from TRBV27 and TRBJ1-4; 9 bases align to TRBD1. Germline V lookup: CDR1 MNHEY, CDR2 SMNVEV (reference sequence). The CDR3 spans 14 residues. Trimming at V came to 4 bases and at J to 10 bases, leaving 7 bases not matched to a gene. CDR3 DNA sequence: TGTGCCAGCAGTTACGGACAGGGGTCGGGAAAACTGTTTTTT. Translating it yields CASSYGQGSGKLFF.

Notes on this clone: Other DNA sequences in the same sample also yield this CDR3. The rearrangement uses TRBV2 and TRBJ2-7, with 9 bases lining up with TRBD1. This CDR3 comprises 13 residues. Germline trimming cut 7 bases from V and 2 bases from J; bases unmatched to any gene: 3. Germline V gene sequence: CDR1 SNHLY, CDR2 FYNNEI. CDR3 nucleotide sequence: TGTGCCAGCAATGGACAGGGGCCCTACGAGCAGTACTTC. Protein: CASNGQGPYEQYF.

As to this clone: This sample also contains other DNA sequences that code for the same CDR3. The V gene is TRBV9, the J gene TRBJ1-1; D unresolved. CDR3 length: 13 residues. CDR1 and CDR2 (germline): SGDLS, YYNGEE. V was shortened by 0 bases and J by 5 bases, with 8 bases between the two germline ends. The CDR3 sequence: CASSVGEITEAFF. The CDR3 DNA is TGTGCCAGCAGCGTAGGGGAGATTACTGAAGCTTTCTTT.

The chain carries TRBV6-4 and TRBJ1-3, with D perhaps TRBD1 (5 bases). From germline, CDR1 is MRHNA and CDR2 SNTAGT. Trimming pared 2 bases from V and 0 bases from J, leaving 17 bases between. The CDR3 contains 18 residues. The CDR3: CASSDEGKRRYSGNTIYF. CDR3 sequence (DNA): TGTGCCAGCAGTGACGAGGGGAAAAGGAGATACTCTGGAAACACCATATATTTT.

CDR3 sequence: CASSEYVLNYGYTF. In DNA, the CDR3 is TGTGCCAGCAGTGAATATGTCCTCAACTATGGCTACACCTTC. This chain uses TRBV25-1 with TRBJ1-2; D gene ambiguous. CDR1 MGHDK and CDR2 SYGVNS come from the germline V gene. V shed 0 bases and J shed 2 bases, with 7 bases lying between them. CDR3 size: 14 residues.

This clone appeared once. The chain employs TRBV15 and TRBJ2-5, with D possibly being TRBD2 (5 bases). V lost 0 bases and J 4 bases, leaving 9 bases between the germline ends. There are 14 residues in the CDR3. Germline V CDR1 and CDR2: LNHNV, YYDKDF (reference sequence). This CDR3 reads CATSRDGAGETQYF. In DNA form, the CDR3 reads TGTGCCACCAGCAGAGATGGTGCGGGAGAGACCCAGTACTTC. The whole variable domain, remainder taken from reference TRBV15 and TRBJ2-5, is DAMVIQNPRYQVTQFGKPVTLSCSQTLNHNVMYWYQQKSSQAPKLLFHYYDKDFNNEADTPDNFQSRRPNTSFCFLDIRSPGLGDTAMYLCATSRDGAGETQYFGPGTRLLVL.